The text below deals with one T cell receptor (beta chain). Sequenced by immunoSEQ multiplex PCR; TCRdb stores in-frame clones only, minus some. The sample records around 65,000 clones, about 81% being singletons. This sample was taken from a study of blood T cell repertoires in COVID-19. CDR3 length: 19 amino acids. The chain links TRBV21-1 to TRBJ1-3; the DNA was not compared with TRBD1, the D call given in the table. TRBV21-1 is a known pseudogene. The origin of this receptor is a man older than 75 with acute or convalescent COVID-19. Sequenced: peripheral blood. CDR3 sequence: CASSRGSGGRVTDGNTIYF. The CDR3 nucleotides are TGTGCCAGCAGCAGAGGTTCCGGCGGCAGGGTGACAGATGGAAACACCATATATTTT.